These 32 T cell receptor beta chains came from one sample sequenced in a study of shared clonotypes between healthy human individuals. Sequenced by immunoSEQ multiplex PCR; TCRdb stores in-frame clones only, minus some. The table lists 850,000 to 1,100,000 clones, 60% to 80% of them singletons. Input material: memory CD4+ T cells from PBMCs. Specified subset: CD45RA-negative fraction. The receptors were gathered from a young man in good health. Some clones in this sample may be carry-over from other donors' samples.

The chain recombines TRBV12-5 with TRBJ1-5, with unresolved D. Germline V gene sequence: CDR1 LGHNT, CDR2 FRNRAP. The CDR3 sequence is 13 residues long. Trimming pared 7 bases from V and 0 bases from J, leaving 7 bases between. Written as DNA, the CDR3 is TGTGCTAGTGCGAGGAATAGCAATCAGCCCCAGCATTTT. Translated, it gives CASARNSNQPQHF.

The V and J genes are TRBV28 and TRBJ1-5; the D is unclear. Trimming removed 3 bases at V and 16 bases at J, with 16 bases between. The CDR3 is made up of 12 amino acids. Germline V CDR1 and CDR2: MDHEN, SYDVKM. The CDR3 DNA reads TGTGCCAGCAGTTTGGGATTCCGTCCCCTCCATTTT. It specifies CASSLGFRPLHF.

There are a few counts of this clone. V usage is TRBV7-2 and J usage is TRBJ2-7, with 9 bases lining up with TRBD2. Germline CDR1 and CDR2: SGHTA and FQGNSA. The V gene end was trimmed by 2 bases and the J gene end by 7 bases; junction bases not matched to a gene: 9. CDR3 size: 15 residues. The CDR3 protein is CASSLFASGRWEQYF. DNA of the CDR3: TGTGCCAGCAGCTTATTTGCCAGCGGGAGGTGGGAGCAGTACTTC.

The chain recombines TRBV7-9 with TRBJ2-7; TRBD1 or TRBD2 may be the D gene (5 bases each). With 1 base removed from V and 2 bases from J, the gap between germline ends came to 12 bases. This CDR3 is built from 15 residues. Germline assignment: CDR1 SEHNR and CDR2 FQNEAQ (reference sequence). CDR3 protein: CASSLGGGRAYEQYF. The CDR3 nucleotides are TGTGCCAGCAGCTTAGGGGGCGGGCGGGCCTACGAGCAGTACTTC.

This chain connects TRBV28 to TRBJ1-3; D not resolved. Germline CDR1 is MDHEN and CDR2 is SYDVKM. The CDR3 totals 15 residues. V lost 5 bases, J lost 0 bases, and 11 bases lay in between. The CDR3 sequence: CASSPLDPSGNTIYF. CDR3 DNA sequence: TGTGCCAGCAGTCCCTTAGATCCCTCTGGAAACACCATATATTTT.

This chain links TRBV6-5 with TRBJ2-1, with D perhaps TRBD1 (5 bases). Trimming removed 6 bases from V and 7 bases from J, with 19 bases in between. The CDR3 totals 15 residues. Per germline, CDR1 MNHEY and CDR2 SVGAGI. CDR3 residues: CASSPRLGRENEQFF. In DNA, the CDR3 is TGTGCCAGCAGCCCGAGGCTGGGGCGCGAGAATGAGCAGTTCTTC.

The CDR3 is CSGNKAGDGQETQYF. The CDR3 nucleotides are TGCAGCGGGAATAAAGCGGGAGATGGGCAAGAGACCCAGTACTTC. V usage is TRBV29-1 and J usage is TRBJ2-5; 8 bases are shared with TRBD2. V gave up 7 bases and J gave up 2 bases; unmatched junction bases: 12. This CDR3 spans 15 amino acids. Germline lookup yields CDR1 SQVTM and CDR2 ANQGSEA.

A few counts support this clone. CDR3 nucleotides: TGTGCCAGCAGCTCAAGACCTAGCGCACAAGAGACCCAGTACTTC. It translates to CASSSRPSAQETQYF. J is TRBJ2-5 and V is TRBV11-3; possibly TRBD2 for D (6 bases). The germline V and J ends were trimmed by 4 bases and 2 bases, with 14 bases remaining between them. Germline CDR1 SGHNT, CDR2 YENEEA. This CDR3 spans 15 amino acids.

This clone has just one count. The gene calls are TRBV28 and TRBJ2-7, with 7 bases fitting TRBD2. Germline CDR1 is MDHEN and CDR2 is SYDVKM. The CDR3 contains 14 residues. J lost 2 bases, V lost 5 bases, and 6 bases had no gene match. The CDR3: CASSVPGTTYEQYF. CDR3 bases: TGTGCCAGCAGTGTGCCCGGGACTACCTACGAGCAGTACTTC. Combining the CDR3 with reference TRBV28 and TRBJ2-7 gives the whole variable domain DVKVTQSSRYLVKRTGEKVFLECVQDMDHENMFWYRQDPGLGLRLIYFSYDVKMKEKGDIPEGYSVSREKKERFSLILESASTNQTSMYLCASSVPGTTYEQYFGPGTRLTVT.

This clone occurred a few times. The V call is TRBV4-3, the J call TRBJ2-3; 10 bases fit TRBD2. Germline-derived CDR1 and CDR2 are LGHNA and YSLEER. V lost 0 bases, J lost 6 bases, and 6 bases stayed unmatched. The CDR3 is 16 amino acids. CDR3 in DNA: TGCGCCAGCAGCCAAGATCTAACTAGCGGGAAGGATACGCAGTATTTT. This gives the protein CASSQDLTSGKDTQYF.

The chain joins TRBV2 to TRBJ2-1; D is unclear. The V and J ends lost 5 bases and 2 bases respectively, with 10 bases between them. The CDR3 is made up of 14 amino acids. Germline assignment: CDR1 SNHLY and CDR2 FYNNEI. The CDR3 nucleotides read TGTGCCAGCAGTTGGCAGCTGGCCTACAATGAGCAGTTCTTC. Its translation: CASSWQLAYNEQFF. Full variable domain (missing parts from reference TRBV2 and TRBJ2-1): EPEVTQTPSHQVTQMGQEVILRCVPISNHLYFYWYRQILGQKVEFLVSFYNNEISEKSEIFDDQFSVERPDGSNFTLKIRSTKLEDSAMYFCASSWQLAYNEQFFGPGTRLTVL.

The CDR3 DNA reads as TGCAGCGCTATACAGGGTGCGGGCAATCAGCCCCAGCATTTT. It encodes CSAIQGAGNQPQHF. The chain links TRBV29-1 to TRBJ1-5; a weak D match, TRBD1 (6 bases). Per the germline V gene, CDR1 is SQVTM and CDR2 is ANQGSEA. Trimming cost V 7 bases and J 2 bases, with 15 bases left between them. This CDR3 has 14 residues.

This clone was detected a few times. The chain's CDR3 is CASNKGTSGRSDTQYF. CDR3 nucleotide sequence: TGTGCCAGCAACAAGGGGACTAGCGGGAGATCAGATACGCAGTATTTT. J is TRBJ2-3 and V is TRBV28; TRBD2 agrees at 14 bases. With V trimmed by 7 bases and J by 4 bases, 7 bases remained unmatched. CDR1 and CDR2 (germline): MDHEN, SYDVKM. The CDR3 spans 16 residues.

The V call is TRBV2, the J call TRBJ2-7; no clear D gene. Germline V gene data show CDR1 as SNHLY and CDR2 as FYNNEI. This CDR3 comprises 12 residues. Trimming took 7 bases from V and 6 from J, leaving 13 bases between them. CDR3 nucleotide sequence: TGTGCCAGCAATCCAGCAGGCGGCGAGCAGTACTTC. Its protein is CASNPAGGEQYF.

The V gene is TRBV29-1, the J gene TRBJ1-1, with D perhaps TRBD1 (6 bases). This CDR3 spans 14 amino acids. V gave up 0 bases and J gave up 10 bases, with 18 bases separating them. CDR1 and CDR2 (germline): SQVTM, ANQGSEA. The CDR3 protein is CSVEERAGAEGAFF. DNA for the CDR3: TGCAGCGTTGAAGAAAGGGCAGGGGCTGAGGGAGCTTTCTTT.

This chain connects TRBV29-1 to TRBJ2-1; D uncertain. Per germline, CDR1 SQVTM and CDR2 ANQGSEA. The V gene lost 7 bases and the J gene lost 4 bases, with 11 bases spanning the gap. The CDR3 length is 12 residues. The CDR3 loop reads CSAPGIYNEQFF. CDR3 in DNA: TGCAGCGCTCCGGGCATTTACAATGAGCAGTTCTTC.

V usage is TRBV27 and J usage is TRBJ2-3, with D possibly called TRBD1 or TRBD2 (5 bases each). Germline values: CDR1 MNHEY, CDR2 SMNVEV (reference sequence). This CDR3 is built from 15 residues. Trimming removed 6 bases at V and 3 bases at J, with 16 bases between. In nucleotides, the CDR3 is TGTGCCAGCAGGCCGGTCGTGTGGGGGACAGATACGCAGTATTTT. The encoded protein is CASRPVVWGTDTQYF.

The chain combines TRBV19 with TRBJ1-1, with D tentatively TRBD1 (5 bases). Germline CDR1 and CDR2: LNHDA and SQIVND (reference sequence). The CDR3 consists of 14 residues. Trimming took off 5 bases at V and 4 bases at J, with 14 bases between the two ends. CDR3 coding DNA: TGTGCCAGTAGTCTGCAAGGGGTGAGCACTGAAGCTTTCTTT. Its protein product is CASSLQGVSTEAFF.

The chain recombines TRBV6-6 with TRBJ1-1; no clear D. The ends were cut back, 0 bases at V and 7 bases at J, with 9 bases in the middle. Germline CDR1 reads MNHNY; CDR2 reads SVGAGI (reference sequence). The CDR3 contains 13 residues. CDR3 sequence reads: CASSYSEGIEAFF. The CDR3 nucleotides read TGTGCCAGCAGTTACTCGGAGGGCATTGAAGCTTTCTTT.

Points on this clone: A much larger clonotype is one base distant, so this may be a read error. The gene calls are TRBV4-1 and TRBJ1-5, with D unclear. Deletions cut 0 bases from V and 9 bases from J, with 15 bases between. The germline CDR1 and CDR2 sequences are MGHRA and YSYEKL. The CDR3 has 15 amino acids. CDR3 amino acids: CASSQDGSRTRPQHF. As DNA, the CDR3 is TGCGCCAGCAGCCAAGATGGAAGTAGGACTCGGCCCCAGCATTTT.

This clone was counted many times. This chain connects TRBV18 to TRBJ1-2; possibly TRBD1 for D (5 bases). This CDR3 region has 16 residues. Per the germline V gene, CDR1 is KGHSH and CDR2 is LQKENI. Trimming removed 3 bases at V and 0 bases at J, with 14 bases between. The CDR3 nucleotides read TGTGCCAGCTCACCCCTGGACAATTCGGCTAACTATGGCTACACCTTC. Translating gives CASSPLDNSANYGYTF.

The rearrangement uses TRBV7-3 and TRBJ2-3; TRBD2 agrees at 14 bases. This CDR3 has 17 residues. CDR1 is SGHTA, CDR2 FQGTGA, per germline. V was clipped by 5 bases and J by 3 bases; unmatched bases: 7. This CDR3 reads CASSPGTSGRGTDTQYF. CDR3 sequence (DNA): TGTGCCAGCAGCCCCGGGACTAGCGGGAGAGGTACAGATACGCAGTATTTT.

This rearrangement joins TRBV5-1 to TRBJ2-1, with D possibly matching TRBD2 (6 bases). V was trimmed by 4 bases and J by 3 bases, leaving 17 bases between them. Looked up from germline, CDR1 is SGHRS and CDR2 is YFSETQ. CDR3 length: 16 residues. CDR3 region: CASSLGGAGLYNEQFF. CDR3 coding DNA: TGCGCCAGCAGCCTGGGAGGAGCGGGTCTCTACAATGAGCAGTTCTTC.

This chain links TRBV27 with TRBJ2-1; 9 positions match TRBD1. The germline gives CDR1 MNHEY, CDR2 SMNVEV (reference sequence). V gave up 1 base and J gave up 6 bases; unmatched junction bases: 10. The CDR3 sequence is 17 residues long. Here the CDR3 DNA reads TGTGCCAGCAGTTTATTTGGTCGGGACAGGGCAGGCAATGAGCAGTTCTTC. This encodes CASSLFGRDRAGNEQFF.

The V call is TRBV28, the J call TRBJ2-7; D is undetermined. This CDR3 comprises 13 residues. V gave up 5 bases and J gave up 6 bases, with 14 bases separating them. The germline V gene encodes CDR1 MDHEN and CDR2 SYDVKM. The CDR3 is CASSPQWTGEQYF. In DNA, the CDR3 is TGTGCCAGCAGTCCCCAGTGGACCGGCGAGCAGTACTTC.

This clone was detected ten times or more. This rearrangement joins TRBV5-1 to TRBJ1-3; D is uncertain. CDR1 is SGHRS and CDR2 is YFSETQ in the germline V gene. The CDR3 loop spans 16 amino acids. The V and J ends lost 3 bases and 4 bases respectively, with 17 bases between them. This CDR3 is CASSSSPTGRGNTIYF. The CDR3 bases are TGCGCCAGCAGCTCCTCTCCGACTGGAAGGGGAAACACCATATATTTT. The complete variable domain, with remaining parts taken from reference TRBV5-1 and TRBJ1-3, reads KAGVTQTPRYLIKTRGQQVTLSCSPISGHRSVSWYQQTPGQGLQFLFEYFSETQRNKGNFPGRFSGRQFSNSRSEMNVSTLELGDSALYLCASSSSPTGRGNTIYFGEGSWLTVV.

The chain links TRBV5-4 to TRBJ1-2; D is possibly TRBD1 (5 bases). The V end lost 5 bases, the J end lost 7 bases, and 12 bases lay between the germline ends. The germline gives CDR1 SGHNT, CDR2 YYREEE (reference sequence). CDR3 length: 12 residues. CDR3 DNA sequence: TGTGCCAGCAGGGGTAGGACACCTGGCTACACCTTC. The encoded protein is CASRGRTPGYTF.

This chain joins TRBV6-4 and TRBJ2-6; D is uncertain. The CDR3 has 18 residues. Trimming removed 0 bases from V and 2 bases from J, with 14 bases in between. CDR1 and CDR2 (germline): MRHNA, SNTAGT. The CDR3 here is CASSDSNSVSAGANVLTF. The DNA for the CDR3 is TGTGCCAGCAGTGACTCGAATTCTGTGTCTGCTGGGGCCAACGTCCTGACTTTC.

The rearrangement links TRBV2 to TRBJ1-5; unclear D gene. Germline-derived CDR1 and CDR2 are SNHLY and FYNNEI. V gave up 7 bases and J gave up 6 bases, with 13 bases separating them. CDR3 length: 13 residues. The chain's CDR3 is CASMSAAAQPQHF. The CDR3 nucleotides are TGTGCCAGCATGTCGGCAGCAGCTCAGCCCCAGCATTTT.

The chain has TRBV30 and TRBJ2-1, with D perhaps TRBD2 (5 bases). V was trimmed by 7 bases and J by 0 bases, leaving 10 bases between them. This CDR3 is 13 amino acids long. Per the germline V gene, CDR1 is GTSNPN and CDR2 is SVGIG (reference sequence). This CDR3 is CAFERNSYNEQFF. The CDR3 DNA follows: TGTGCCTTCGAGCGGAACTCCTACAATGAGCAGTTCTTC. The entire variable domain, with the rest obtained from reference TRBV30 and TRBJ2-1, is as follows: SQTIHQWPATLVQPVGSPLSLECTVEGTSNPNLYWYRQAAGRGLQLLFYSVGIGQISSEVPQNLSASRPQDRQFILSSKKLLLSDSGFYLCAFERNSYNEQFFGPGTRLTVL.

Details on this clone: Its ends do not fully match the called genes, so a read error is possible. V is TRBV5-4 and J is TRBJ1-2, with a weak D call TRBD1 (6 bases). This CDR3 contains 13 residues. Germline CDR1 is SGHNT and CDR2 is YYREEE (reference sequence). The chain's CDR3 is CASSLQGGGRYLF. DNA for the CDR3: TGTGCCAGCAGCTTGCAAGGCGGGGGGCGATACCTCTTC.

The chain uses TRBV28 and TRBJ1-5; the match to TRBD1 covers 9 bases. CDR1 is MDHEN, CDR2 SYDVKM, per germline. This CDR3 spans 18 amino acids. Trimming at V came to 1 base and at J to 3 bases, leaving 10 bases not matched to a gene. CDR3 sequence (DNA): TGTGCCAGCAGTTTATATAACCCCCGACAGGGGGTCAATCAGCCCCAGCATTTT. This gives the protein CASSLYNPRQGVNQPQHF.